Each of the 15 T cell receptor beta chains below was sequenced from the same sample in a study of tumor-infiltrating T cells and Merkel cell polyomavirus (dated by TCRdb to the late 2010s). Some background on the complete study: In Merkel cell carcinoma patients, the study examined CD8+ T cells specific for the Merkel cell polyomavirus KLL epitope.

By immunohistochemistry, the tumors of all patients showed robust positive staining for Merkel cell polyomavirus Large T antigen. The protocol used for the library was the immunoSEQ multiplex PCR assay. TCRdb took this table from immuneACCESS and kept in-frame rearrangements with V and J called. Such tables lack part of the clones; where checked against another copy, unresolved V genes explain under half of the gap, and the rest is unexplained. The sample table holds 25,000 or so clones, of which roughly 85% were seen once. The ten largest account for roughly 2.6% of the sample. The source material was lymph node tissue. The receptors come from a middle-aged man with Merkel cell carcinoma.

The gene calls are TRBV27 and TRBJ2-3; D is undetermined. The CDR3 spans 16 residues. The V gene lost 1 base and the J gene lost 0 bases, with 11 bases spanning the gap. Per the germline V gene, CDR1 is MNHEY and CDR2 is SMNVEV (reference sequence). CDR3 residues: CASSLWRSKSTDTQYF. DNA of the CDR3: TGTGCCAGCAGTTTATGGAGAAGCAAAAGCACAGATACGCAGTATTTT.

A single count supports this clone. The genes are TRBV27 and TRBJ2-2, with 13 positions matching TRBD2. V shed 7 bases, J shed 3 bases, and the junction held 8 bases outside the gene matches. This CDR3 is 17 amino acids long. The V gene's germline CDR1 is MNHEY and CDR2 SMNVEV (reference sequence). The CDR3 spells CASTPLAGGPDTGELFF. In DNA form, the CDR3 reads TGTGCCAGCACCCCACTAGCGGGAGGGCCGGACACCGGGGAGCTGTTTTTT.

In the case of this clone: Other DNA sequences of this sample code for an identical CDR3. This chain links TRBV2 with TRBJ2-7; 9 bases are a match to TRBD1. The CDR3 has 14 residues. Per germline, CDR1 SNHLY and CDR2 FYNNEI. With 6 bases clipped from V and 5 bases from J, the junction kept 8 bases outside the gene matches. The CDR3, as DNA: TGTGCCAGCAGGAAGGGACAGGGTACCGACGAGCAGTACTTC. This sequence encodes CASRKGQGTDEQYF.

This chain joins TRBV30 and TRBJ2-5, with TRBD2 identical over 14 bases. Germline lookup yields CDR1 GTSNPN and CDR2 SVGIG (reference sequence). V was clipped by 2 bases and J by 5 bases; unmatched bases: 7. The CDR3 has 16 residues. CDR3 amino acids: CAWSPGLAGGYETQYF. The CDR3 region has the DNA TGTGCCTGGAGTCCTGGACTAGCGGGAGGATATGAGACCCAGTACTTC.

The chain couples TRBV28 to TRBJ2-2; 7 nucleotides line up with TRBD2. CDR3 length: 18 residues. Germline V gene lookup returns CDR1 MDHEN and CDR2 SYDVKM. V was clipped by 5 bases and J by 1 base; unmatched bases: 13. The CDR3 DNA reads TGTGCCAGCAGTGGTATTGGTTGGGGCGGGAGGAACACCGGGGAGCTGTTTTTT. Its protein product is CASSGIGWGGRNTGELFF.

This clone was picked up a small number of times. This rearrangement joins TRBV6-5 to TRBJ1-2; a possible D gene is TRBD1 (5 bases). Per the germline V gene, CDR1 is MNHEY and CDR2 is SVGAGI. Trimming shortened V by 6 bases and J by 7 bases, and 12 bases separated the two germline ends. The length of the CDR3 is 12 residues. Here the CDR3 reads CASSSWGVGYTF. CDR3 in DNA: TGTGCCAGCAGCTCCTGGGGGGTTGGCTACACCTTC.

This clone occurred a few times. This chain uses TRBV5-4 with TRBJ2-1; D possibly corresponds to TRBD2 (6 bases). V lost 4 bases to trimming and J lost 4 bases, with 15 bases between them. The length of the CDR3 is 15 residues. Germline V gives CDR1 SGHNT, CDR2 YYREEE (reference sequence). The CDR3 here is CASSQVAVGYNEQFF. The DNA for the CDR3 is TGTGCCAGCAGCCAAGTAGCGGTCGGATACAATGAGCAGTTCTTC. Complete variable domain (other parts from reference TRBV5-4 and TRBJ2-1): ETGVTQSPTHLIKTRGQQVTLRCSSQSGHNTVSWYQQALGQGPQFIFQYYREEENGRGNFPPRFSGLQFPNYSSELNVNALELDDSALYLCASSQVAVGYNEQFFGPGTRLTVL.

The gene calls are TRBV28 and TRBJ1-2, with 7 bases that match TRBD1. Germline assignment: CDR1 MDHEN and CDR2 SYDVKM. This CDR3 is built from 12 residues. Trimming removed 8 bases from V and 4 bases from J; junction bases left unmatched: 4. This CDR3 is CASGTVGYGYTF. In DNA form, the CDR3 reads TGTGCCAGCGGGACAGTTGGCTATGGCTACACCTTC.

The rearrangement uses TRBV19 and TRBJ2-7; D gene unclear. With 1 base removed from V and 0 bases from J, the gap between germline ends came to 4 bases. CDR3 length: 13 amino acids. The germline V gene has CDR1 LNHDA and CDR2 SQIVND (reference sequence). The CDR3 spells CASSIGSSYEQYF. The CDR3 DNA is TGTGCCAGTAGTATAGGTAGCTCCTACGAGCAGTACTTC.

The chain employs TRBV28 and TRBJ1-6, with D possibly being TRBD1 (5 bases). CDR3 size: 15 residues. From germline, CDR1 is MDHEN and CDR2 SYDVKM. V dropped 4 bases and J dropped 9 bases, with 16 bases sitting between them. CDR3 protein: CASSSATGGGSPLHF. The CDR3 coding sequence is TGTGCCAGCAGTTCGGCCACAGGCGGGGGTTCACCCCTCCACTTT.

For the CDR3, the DNA is TGTGCCAGCTCACCAAGGTTGGAGGACATTCAGTACTTC. Residues: CASSPRLEDIQYF. The chain combines TRBV18 with TRBJ2-4; maybe TRBD2 (5 bases). The ends were cut back, 2 bases at V and 8 bases at J, with 10 bases in the middle. CDR3 size: 13 residues. Germline V gene sequence: CDR1 KGHSH, CDR2 LQKENI.

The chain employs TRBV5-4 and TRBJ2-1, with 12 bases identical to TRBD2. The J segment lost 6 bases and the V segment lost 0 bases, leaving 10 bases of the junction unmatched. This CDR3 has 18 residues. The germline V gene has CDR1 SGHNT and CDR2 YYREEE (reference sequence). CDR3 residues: CASSLGISTSGSSNEQFF. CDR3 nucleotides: TGTGCCAGCAGCTTGGGAATATCGACTAGCGGGAGTTCCAATGAGCAGTTCTTC.

The CDR3 bases are TGTGCCAGCAGTTTCGAGGTCTCTGGGGCCAACGTCCTGACTTTC. It specifies CASSFEVSGANVLTF. The genes are TRBV28 and TRBJ2-6, with D unclear. The V gene lost 3 bases and the J gene lost 0 bases, with 6 bases spanning the gap. Germline V lookup: CDR1 MDHEN, CDR2 SYDVKM. The length of the CDR3 is 15 residues.

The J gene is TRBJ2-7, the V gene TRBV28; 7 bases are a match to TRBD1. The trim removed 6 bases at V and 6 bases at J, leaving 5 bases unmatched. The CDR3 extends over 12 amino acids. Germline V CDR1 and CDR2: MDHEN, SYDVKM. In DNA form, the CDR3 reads TGTGCCAGCAGATACAACAGGGGCGAGCAGTACTTC. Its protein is CASRYNRGEQYF.

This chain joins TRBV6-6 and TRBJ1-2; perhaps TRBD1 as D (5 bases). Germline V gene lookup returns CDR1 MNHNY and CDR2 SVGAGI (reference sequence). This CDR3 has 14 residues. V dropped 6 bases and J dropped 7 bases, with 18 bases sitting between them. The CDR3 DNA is TGTGCCAGCAGCCTCGTTTCCCTAGGGGCTGGCTACACCTTC. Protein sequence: CASSLVSLGAGYTF.